This T cell receptor (beta chain) was sequenced in a study of blood T cell repertoires in COVID-19. The overall study: The study counted Cohort 3 donors as recovered given two negative PCRs, clearance, or symptom resolution.

Original data processing: The assay estimated nucleated cells by amplifying reference gene primers. The table came from immunoSEQ multiplex PCR; TCRdb's copy has only in-frame clones and leaves some out. The DNA gave D and trimming, while V, J and clone size come from that table. This table has a few hundred thousand clones, 70% to 90% appearing once. This CDR3 is built from 17 residues. The V segment lost 6 bases and the J segment 3 bases; nucleotides outside the gene matches: 14. Germline CDR1 reads SGHRS; CDR2 reads YFSETQ. Cohort allocation depended upon clinical history that participants reported.

This TCR derives from a woman aged 55-69 years in a cohort exposed to, infected with or recovered from COVID-19 (not recorded which). The sequenced sample consisted of PBMCs or T cells enriched from blood (not recorded which). This rearrangement joins TRBV5-1 to TRBJ2-3; 9 nucleotides align to TRBD2. CDR3 nucleotide sequence: TGCGCCAGCACAAGTTTCTCAGCGGGAGGTGGGACAGATACGCAGTATTTT. Residues: CASTSFSAGGGTDTQYF.